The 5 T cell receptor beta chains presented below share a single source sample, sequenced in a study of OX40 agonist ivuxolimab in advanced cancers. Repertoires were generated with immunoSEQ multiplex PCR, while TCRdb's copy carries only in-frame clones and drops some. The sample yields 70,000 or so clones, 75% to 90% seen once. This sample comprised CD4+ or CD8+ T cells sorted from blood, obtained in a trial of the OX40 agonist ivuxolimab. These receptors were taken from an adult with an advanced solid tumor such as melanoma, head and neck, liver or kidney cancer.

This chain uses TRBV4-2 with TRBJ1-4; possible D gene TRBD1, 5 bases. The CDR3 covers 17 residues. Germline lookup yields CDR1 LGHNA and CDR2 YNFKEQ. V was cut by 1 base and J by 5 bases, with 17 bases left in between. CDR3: CASSQGGASGGNEKLFF. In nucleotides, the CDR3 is TGTGCCAGCAGCCAAGGGGGCGCTTCGGGGGGAAATGAAAAACTGTTTTTT.

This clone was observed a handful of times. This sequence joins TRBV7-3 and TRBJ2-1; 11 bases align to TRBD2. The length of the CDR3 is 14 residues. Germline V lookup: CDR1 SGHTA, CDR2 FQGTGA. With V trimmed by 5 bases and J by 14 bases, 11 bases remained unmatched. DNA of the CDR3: TGTGCCAGCAGCCCCACGACTAGCGGGGCGGAGAAGTTCTTC. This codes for CASSPTTSGAEKFF.

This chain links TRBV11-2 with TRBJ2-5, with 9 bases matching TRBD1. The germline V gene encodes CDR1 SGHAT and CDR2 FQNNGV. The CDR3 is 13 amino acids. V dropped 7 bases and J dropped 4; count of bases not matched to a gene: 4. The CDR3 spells CASTATGGETQYF. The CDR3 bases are TGTGCCAGCACCGCGACAGGGGGAGAGACCCAGTACTTC. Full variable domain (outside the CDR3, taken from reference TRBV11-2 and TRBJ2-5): EAGVAQSPRYKIIEKRQSVAFWCNPISGHATLYWYQQILGQGPKLLIQFQNNGVVDDSQLPKDRFSAERLKGVDSTLKIQPAKLEDSAVYLCASTATGGETQYFGPGTRLLVL.

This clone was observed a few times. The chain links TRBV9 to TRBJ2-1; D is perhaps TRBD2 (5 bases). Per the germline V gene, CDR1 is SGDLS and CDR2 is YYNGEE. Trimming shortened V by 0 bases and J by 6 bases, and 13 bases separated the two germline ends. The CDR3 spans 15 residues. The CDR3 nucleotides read TGTGCCAGCAGCGTAGGCGAGGGCCCCCCCAATGAGCAGTTCTTC. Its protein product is CASSVGEGPPNEQFF.

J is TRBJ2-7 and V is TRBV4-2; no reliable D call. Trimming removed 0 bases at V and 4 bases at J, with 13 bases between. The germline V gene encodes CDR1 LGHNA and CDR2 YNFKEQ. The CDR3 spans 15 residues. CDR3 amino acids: CASSQDRASAYEQYF. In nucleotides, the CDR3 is TGTGCCAGCAGCCAAGATAGGGCTAGTGCTTACGAGCAGTACTTC.